Presented here are 19 T cell receptor beta chains from one specimen sequenced in a study of blood T cell repertoires in COVID-19. TCRdb's copy holds only in-frame clones and misses some; the assay was immunoSEQ multiplex PCR. The repertoire holds approximately 79,000 clones, with approximately 80% as singletons. Material for sequencing was peripheral blood. The source is a man aged 50-59 years with COVID-19, enrolled during active disease.

The chain joins TRBV5-1 to TRBJ2-2, with 15 bases that match TRBD2. The CDR3 extends over 15 amino acids. Germline lookup yields CDR1 SGHRS and CDR2 YFSETQ. The J segment lost 7 bases and the V segment lost 4 bases, leaving 2 bases of the junction unmatched. Here the CDR3 DNA reads TGCGCCAGCAGCGGACTAGCGGGAGGGGACGGGGAGCTGTTTTTT. This translates into CASSGLAGGDGELFF.

The V and J genes are TRBV7-2 and TRBJ2-1; 7 bases fit TRBD2. This CDR3 region has 15 residues. CDR1 SGHTA and CDR2 FQGNSA come from the germline V gene. V trimming: 1 base; J trimming: 7 bases; junction bases outside the gene matches: 7. The CDR3 loop is CASSLEGTTLNEQFF. DNA for the CDR3: TGTGCCAGCAGCTTAGAAGGGACTACCTTGAATGAGCAGTTCTTC.

The J gene is TRBJ1-1, the V gene TRBV5-4; weak D call: TRBD1 (5 bases). The V gene's germline CDR1 is SGHNT and CDR2 YYREEE (reference sequence). Between the trimmed V and J ends, which lost 4 bases and 7 bases, there was a span of 20 bases. The CDR3 is made up of 15 amino acids. The CDR3 loop reads CASSRSDRGFGEAFF. For the CDR3, the DNA is TGTGCCAGCAGCCGGTCAGACAGAGGCTTTGGTGAAGCTTTCTTT.

This chain joins TRBV7-2 and TRBJ2-7; 10 positions agree with TRBD1. V was clipped by 4 bases and J by 4 bases; unmatched bases: 4. Germline-derived CDR1 and CDR2 are SGHTA and FQGNSA. CDR3 length: 14 amino acids. The CDR3 loop reads CASSSMGQGYEQYF. CDR3 coding DNA: TGTGCCAGCAGCTCGATGGGACAGGGGTACGAGCAGTACTTC.

This clone was counted only a few times. The chain employs TRBV28 and TRBJ1-2; D gene unclear. The CDR3 spans 13 residues. Trimming removed 6 bases from V and 8 bases from J, with 16 bases in between. Germline CDR1 reads MDHEN; CDR2 reads SYDVKM. The CDR3 here is CASSLRTGKGYTF. DNA of the CDR3: TGTGCCAGCAGCCTGAGGACGGGGAAAGGCTACACCTTC.

V usage is TRBV9 and J usage is TRBJ2-1; unclear D gene. V lost 4 bases, J lost 6 bases, and 14 bases lay in between. This CDR3 spans 14 amino acids. Germline V gene sequence: CDR1 SGDLS, CDR2 YYNGEE. The CDR3 reads CASSRGASGNEQFF. The CDR3 region has the DNA TGTGCCAGCAGCCGAGGCGCCTCGGGCAATGAGCAGTTCTTC.

This clone was seen a single time. CDR3 in DNA: TGTGCCAGTAGTAACCAACCTCGGGGGGAGCTGTTTTTT. It encodes CASSNQPRGELFF. The rearrangement links TRBV19 to TRBJ2-2, with unresolved D. The CDR3 totals 13 residues. Germline V gives CDR1 LNHDA, CDR2 SQIVND (reference sequence). Trimming pared 4 bases from V and 8 bases from J, leaving 11 bases between. Supplemented by reference TRBV19 and TRBJ2-2, the full variable domain reads DGGITQSPKYLFRKEGQNVTLSCEQNLNHDAMYWYRQDPGQGLRLIYYSQIVNDFQKGDIAEGYSVSREKKESFPLTVTSAQKNPTAFYLCASSNQPRGELFFGEGSRLTVL.

CDR3 sequence: CASSRGNSNQPQHF. The CDR3 coding sequence is TGTGCCAGCAGCCGCGGGAATAGCAATCAGCCCCAGCATTTT. The chain joins TRBV6-5 to TRBJ1-5; no reliable D call. This CDR3 has 14 residues. Trimming stripped 6 bases from V and 0 bases from J, with 9 bases between. Germline loops: CDR1 MNHEY, CDR2 SVGAGI.

CDR3 DNA sequence: TGTGCCAGCAGCCGGGACAGCAGCACAGATACGCAGTATTTT. This encodes CASSRDSSTDTQYF. The chain links TRBV3-1 (or the pseudogene TRBV3-2) to TRBJ2-3; 7 nucleotides agree with TRBD1. Germline V lookup: CDR1 LGHDT, CDR2 YNNKEL (reference sequence). Losses at the gene ends were 4 bases for V and 0 bases for J; bases not matched to a gene: 1. The CDR3 contains 14 residues.

The V call is TRBV6-5, the J call TRBJ2-2, with D perhaps TRBD2 (5 bases). The germline CDR1 and CDR2 sequences are MNHEY and SVGAGI. The CDR3 is made up of 16 amino acids. The germline V and J ends were trimmed by 2 bases and 0 bases, with 10 bases remaining between them. CDR3 in amino acids: CASSYGGWANTGELFF. The CDR3, as DNA: TGTGCCAGCAGTTACGGAGGCTGGGCGAACACCGGGGAGCTGTTTTTT.

The V gene is TRBV29-1, the J gene TRBJ2-5; 15 positions match TRBD2. Germline V gene sequence: CDR1 SQVTM, CDR2 ANQGSEA. J gave up 2 bases and V 1 base, and 8 bases lay outside the gene matches. This CDR3 has 18 residues. CDR3 sequence: CSVEGGLAGGFVQETQYF. The DNA for the CDR3 is TGCAGCGTTGAAGGGGGACTAGCGGGGGGCTTTGTTCAAGAGACCCAGTACTTC.

The chain links TRBV9 to TRBJ2-7, with 8 bases fitting TRBD2. Germline CDR1 and CDR2: SGDLS and YYNGEE. This CDR3 has 15 residues. With 3 bases clipped from V and 5 bases from J, the junction kept 10 bases outside the gene matches. The CDR3 is CASSEGSGRDNEQYF. The CDR3 DNA reads TGTGCCAGCAGCGAGGGAAGCGGGAGAGACAACGAGCAGTACTTC.

This chain connects TRBV6-5 to TRBJ2-4, with D hard to call. This CDR3 has 13 amino acids. V shed 7 bases and J shed 0 bases, with 7 bases lying between them. Per germline, CDR1 MNHEY and CDR2 SVGAGI. The CDR3 nucleotides read TGTGCCAGCACCGACAAAGCCAAAAACATTCAGTACTTC. Translation: CASTDKAKNIQYF.

The chain has TRBV28 and TRBJ2-1, with TRBD1 identical over 12 bases. CDR3 length: 16 amino acids. After removal of 4 bases from V and 6 bases from J, the junction contained 7 bases not matched to a gene. Germline assignment: CDR1 MDHEN and CDR2 SYDVKM. CDR3 residues: CASSSIWGQGANEQFF. CDR3 sequence (DNA): TGTGCCAGCAGTTCCATATGGGGACAGGGGGCCAATGAGCAGTTCTTC.

The chain links TRBV6-5 to TRBJ1-6; no clear D gene. The CDR3 covers 14 residues. From germline, CDR1 is MNHEY and CDR2 SVGAGI. Deletions cut 6 bases from V and 0 bases from J, with 6 bases between. For the CDR3, the DNA is TGTGCCAGCAGACCAGACTCCTATAATTCACCCCTCCACTTT. Residues: CASRPDSYNSPLHF.

The rearrangement links TRBV28 to TRBJ1-1, with D tentatively TRBD1 (6 bases). The CDR3 loop spans 14 amino acids. The V and J ends lost 7 bases and 6 bases respectively, with 18 bases between them. The V gene's germline CDR1 is MDHEN and CDR2 SYDVKM. The chain's CDR3 is CASIRGGAWPEAFF. The CDR3 DNA reads as TGTGCCAGCATTCGGGGGGGCGCCTGGCCTGAAGCTTTCTTT.

The rearrangement uses TRBV7-2 and TRBJ2-7; 12 bases align to TRBD2. The CDR3 is made up of 19 amino acids. Germline V gene data show CDR1 as SGHTA and CDR2 as FQGNSA. Trimming took 0 bases from V and 0 from J; bases not matched to a gene: 9. This chain's CDR3 is CASSLAVSASGRASYEQYF. The CDR3, as DNA: TGTGCCAGCAGCTTAGCGGTGTCTGCTAGCGGGAGGGCCTCCTACGAGCAGTACTTC. The whole variable domain, filled in from reference TRBV7-2 and TRBJ2-7, reads GAGVSQSPSNKVTEKGKDVELRCDPISGHTALYWYRQSLGQGLEFLIYFQGNSAPDKSGLPSDRFSAERTGGSVSTLTIQRTQQEDSAVYLCASSLAVSASGRASYEQYFGPGTRLTVT.

V is TRBV13 and J is TRBJ2-7, with 8 bases that match TRBD1. CDR3 length equals 14 residues. CDR1 is PRHDT and CDR2 is FYEKMQ in the germline V gene (reference sequence). Trimming took 5 bases from V and 0 from J; bases not matched to a gene: 3. The CDR3 spells CASSQGAGSYEQYF. CDR3 nucleotides: TGTGCCAGCAGCCAGGGGGCAGGCTCCTACGAGCAGTACTTC.

This sequence joins TRBV27 and TRBJ2-7, with 8 bases aligning to TRBD2. The CDR3 has 14 residues. V lost 3 bases and J lost 2; bases outside the gene matches: 3. CDR1 and CDR2 from the germline V gene are MNHEY and SMNVEV (reference sequence). CDR3 residues: CASSFKRGTYEQYF. The DNA for the CDR3 is TGTGCCAGCAGTTTTAAGCGGGGGACCTACGAGCAGTACTTC.